This T cell receptor (beta chain) was found in a study of blood T cells in healthy people across ages. Whole-study findings and limits: Comparison with aged donors showed that long-lived donors had more naive CD4+ cells and higher diversity.

This clonotype has only a few counts. The antigen is unknown. Primers used in a second PCR of about 7 to 11 cycles were a sample-barcoded 5' primer and a J-beta primer mix. TCRdb re-called the 5' RACE reads through MiXCR, storing one row per CDR3 protein. The sample has 780,000 or so distinct CDR3 sequences, roughly 25% seen once. Trimming removed 3 bases at V and 3 bases at J, with 8 bases between. Germline V gene data show CDR1 as SQVTM and CDR2 as ANQGSEA. The CDR3 length is 12 residues. The same specimen was also included in a second study, on T cells of mothers and their children.

J is TRBJ1-2 and V is TRBV29-1; tentative D call: TRBD1 (5 bases). This receptor was obtained from a boy aged 10-17 years in good health. Sequencing used blood. CDR3 protein: CSVEGRDYGYTF. Written as DNA, the CDR3 is TGCAGCGTTGAGGGCAGGGACTATGGCTACACCTTC.